The 22 T cell receptor beta chains presented below share a single source sample, sequenced in a study of shared clonotypes between healthy human individuals. The protocol was immunoSEQ multiplex PCR, while the TCRdb copy is restricted to in-frame clones and leaves out a portion. There are about 2.5 million clones in the sample; 85% to 95% occur only once, and more than 0.35% lies in the top ten. The sequenced material came from naive CD4+ T cells from PBMCs. Subset reported: CD45RA+ positively selected. Source of these receptors: a young man in good health. Some clones in this sample may be carry-over from other donors' samples.

This clone was detected only once. V usage is TRBV5-1 and J usage is TRBJ2-5, with 9 nucleotides matching TRBD1. Looked up from germline, CDR1 is SGHRS and CDR2 is YFSETQ. The trim removed 4 bases at V and 1 base at J, leaving 8 bases unmatched. The CDR3 is made up of 16 amino acids. For the CDR3, the DNA is TGCGCCAGCAGCCCTGGGACAGGGCGTGCCCAAGAGACCCAGTACTTC. This gives the protein CASSPGTGRAQETQYF. The complete variable domain, with remaining parts taken from reference TRBV5-1 and TRBJ2-5, reads KAGVTQTPRYLIKTRGQQVTLSCSPISGHRSVSWYQQTPGQGLQFLFEYFSETQRNKGNFPGRFSGRQFSNSRSEMNVSTLELGDSALYLCASSPGTGRAQETQYFGPGTRLLVL.

The chain recombines TRBV28 with TRBJ1-3; TRBD1 aligns across 7 bases. V lost 8 bases, J lost 0 bases, and 7 bases stayed unmatched. There are 15 residues in the CDR3. The germline CDR1 and CDR2 sequences are MDHEN and SYDVKM. The CDR3 here is CASLQGVSSGNTIYF. In DNA form, the CDR3 reads TGTGCCAGCCTCCAGGGGGTAAGCTCTGGAAACACCATATATTTT.

The rearrangement links TRBV29-1 to TRBJ2-7, with D tentatively TRBD1 (6 bases). Germline V gives CDR1 SQVTM, CDR2 ANQGSEA. Deletions cut 6 bases from V and 7 bases from J, with 22 bases between. The CDR3 length is 14 residues. The CDR3 protein is CSVGGVGQGWEQYF. The CDR3 DNA is TGCAGCGTCGGCGGCGTGGGTCAGGGGTGGGAGCAGTACTTC.

This chain links TRBV7-3 with TRBJ1-2; TRBD1 matches 8 bases. CDR1 SGHTA and CDR2 FQGTGA come from the germline V gene. The CDR3 is 16 amino acids. Trimming took 5 bases from V and 0 from J; bases not matched to a gene: 8. This CDR3 is CASSRGTGEANYGYTF. For the CDR3, the DNA is TGTGCCAGCAGCAGAGGGACAGGCGAAGCTAACTATGGCTACACCTTC.

The rearrangement joins TRBV6-1 to TRBJ1-1; D unclear. This CDR3 region has 13 residues. Germline-derived CDR1 and CDR2 are MNHNS and SASEGT. Trimming took 1 base from V and 5 from J, leaving 8 bases between them. CDR3 amino acids: CASSEVQETEAFF. The CDR3 nucleotides are TGTGCCAGCAGTGAAGTCCAGGAGACTGAAGCTTTCTTT.

The J gene is TRBJ2-1, the V gene TRBV28, with 8 bases aligning to TRBD2. The ends lost 8 bases at V and 6 bases at J; junction bases unmatched: 18. The germline V gene encodes CDR1 MDHEN and CDR2 SYDVKM. CDR3 length equals 17 residues. In nucleotides, the CDR3 is TGTGCCAGCGGACCCCTGACCGGGACTAGGGGATTCAATGAGCAGTTCTTC. This encodes CASGPLTGTRGFNEQFF.

This clone occurred once. The gene calls are TRBV6-5 and TRBJ1-1, with unresolved D. CDR3 length: 15 amino acids. Germline assignment: CDR1 MNHEY and CDR2 SVGAGI. The V end lost 2 bases, the J end lost 4 bases, and 14 bases lay between the germline ends. CDR3 loop: CASSYTTVGVTEAFF. CDR3 bases: TGTGCCAGCAGTTACACCACAGTGGGAGTCACTGAAGCTTTCTTT.

The V call is TRBV15, the J call TRBJ2-7; D not resolved. Germline V gene data show CDR1 as LNHNV and CDR2 as YYDKDF (reference sequence). The V and J ends lost 1 base and 1 base respectively, with 8 bases between them. The CDR3 extends over 14 amino acids. The CDR3 nucleotides read TGTGCCACCAGCAGAGGCTCGGTATCCTACGAGCAGTACTTC. Amino acid sequence: CATSRGSVSYEQYF.

Details on this clone: Germline and junction disagree at one end, which may indicate a read error. The chain carries TRBV5-1 and TRBJ2-6; TRBD2 is a possible D gene (6 bases). This CDR3 region has 16 residues. Germline CDR1 is SGHRS and CDR2 is YFSETQ. CDR3 residues: CATSSGVSSGANVLTF. The CDR3, as DNA: TGCGCCACCAGCTCGGGGGTTAGCTCTGGGGCCAACGTCCTGACTTTC.

The J gene is TRBJ1-5, the V gene TRBV19; D gene unclear. The CDR3 contains 12 residues. V lost 2 bases and J lost 9, with 8 bases in between. Germline loops: CDR1 LNHDA, CDR2 SQIVND (reference sequence). The CDR3 sequence is CASSISEAPQHF. CDR3 nucleotide sequence: TGTGCCAGTAGTATATCTGAGGCGCCCCAGCATTTT. The variable domain in full, completed from reference TRBV19 and TRBJ1-5, reads DGGITQSPKYLFRKEGQNVTLSCEQNLNHDAMYWYRQDPGQGLRLIYYSQIVNDFQKGDIAEGYSVSREKKESFPLTVTSAQKNPTAFYLCASSISEAPQHFGDGTRLSIL.

The J gene is TRBJ1-4, the V gene TRBV6-6; D gene uncertain. The CDR3 consists of 14 residues. V lost 0 bases to trimming and J lost 4 bases, with 6 bases between them. Per germline, CDR1 MNHNY and CDR2 SVGAGI (reference sequence). CDR3 loop: CASSYSRFNEKLFF. DNA for the CDR3: TGTGCCAGCAGTTACTCACGTTTTAATGAAAAACTGTTTTTT.

Regarding this clone: Other DNA sequences in the sample encode the same CDR3. CDR3 in amino acids: CASSGLAGTGELFF. As DNA, the CDR3 is TGTGCCAGCAGTGGGCTAGCCGGGACCGGGGAGCTGTTTTTT. The chain uses TRBV2 and TRBJ2-2; TRBD2 is a possible D gene (5 bases). Germline values: CDR1 SNHLY, CDR2 FYNNEI. This CDR3 has 14 amino acids. V was trimmed by 4 bases and J by 5 bases, leaving 11 bases between them.

This clone was recorded only once. The V gene is TRBV5-4, the J gene TRBJ1-2; TRBD1 aligns across 8 bases. V was clipped by 0 bases and J by 7 bases; unmatched bases: 5. Germline V CDR1 and CDR2: SGHNT, YYREEE (reference sequence). This CDR3 region has 14 residues. CDR3 nucleotides: TGTGCCAGCAGCTTGGAACAGGGGGGGACTGGCTACACCTTC. Translating it yields CASSLEQGGTGYTF. The full variable domain, in which reference TRBV5-4 and TRBJ1-2 provide the parts outside the CDR3, is ETGVTQSPTHLIKTRGQQVTLRCSSQSGHNTVSWYQQALGQGPQFIFQYYREEENGRGNFPPRFSGLQFPNYSSELNVNALELDDSALYLCASSLEQGGTGYTFGSGTRLTVV.

This clone appeared once. The chain recombines TRBV28 with TRBJ1-2; 9 bases line up with TRBD1. J lost 5 bases, V lost 2 bases, and 6 bases had no gene match. CDR1 is MDHEN and CDR2 is SYDVKM in the germline V gene. This CDR3 has 15 residues. CDR3: CASSLGTGRGYGYTF. The DNA for the CDR3 is TGTGCCAGCAGTTTAGGGACAGGGAGAGGGTATGGCTACACCTTC.

CDR3 protein: CASRRGLAFPETQYF. CDR3 nucleotide sequence: TGTGCCAGCAGGCGGGGACTAGCGTTCCCAGAGACCCAGTACTTC. V usage is TRBV5-6 and J usage is TRBJ2-5; 10 bases fit TRBD2. The ends lost 5 bases at V and 4 bases at J; junction bases unmatched: 8. Germline V gene sequence: CDR1 SGHDT, CDR2 YYEEEE. This CDR3 has 15 residues.

This clone was recorded once. The chain joins TRBV2 to TRBJ1-6; the D is unclear. This CDR3 is 14 amino acids long. CDR1 is SNHLY, CDR2 FYNNEI, per germline. Trimming pared 6 bases from V and 2 bases from J, leaving 8 bases between. CDR3: CASRERAYNSPLHF. For the CDR3, the DNA is TGTGCCAGCAGGGAAAGGGCCTATAATTCACCCCTCCACTTT. The full variable domain, with the rest looked up from reference TRBV2 and TRBJ1-6, is EPEVTQTPSHQVTQMGQEVILRCVPISNHLYFYWYRQILGQKVEFLVSFYNNEISEKSEIFDDQFSVERPDGSNFTLKIRSTKLEDSAMYFCASRERAYNSPLHFGNGTRLTVT.

The V call is TRBV4-1, the J call TRBJ1-2; D unresolved. V lost 0 bases and J 2 bases, leaving 10 bases between the germline ends. The germline V gene encodes CDR1 MGHRA and CDR2 YSYEKL. This CDR3 has 15 residues. This chain's CDR3 is CASSQEAGPNYGYTF. The CDR3 nucleotides are TGCGCCAGCAGCCAAGAGGCAGGACCCAACTATGGCTACACCTTC.

The chain joins TRBV13 to TRBJ2-5; the match to TRBD2 covers 8 bases. Germline V lookup: CDR1 PRHDT, CDR2 FYEKMQ (reference sequence). The length of the CDR3 is 15 residues. V shed 4 bases and J 1 base; nucleotides not matched to a gene: 5. CDR3 DNA: TGTGCCAGCAGCTCCGGGACTAGGCCCCAAGAGACCCAGTACTTC. As protein: CASSSGTRPQETQYF.

On this clone itself: Other DNA sequences within the sample encode an identical CDR3. The chain has TRBV6-1 and TRBJ2-3, with 14 positions matching TRBD2. The ends lost 5 bases at V and 3 bases at J; junction bases unmatched: 1. This CDR3 contains 15 residues. Germline V gene sequence: CDR1 MNHNS, CDR2 SASEGT. CDR3 bases: TGTGCCAGCAGTAGGACTAGCGGGAGGACAGATACGCAGTATTTT. This gives the protein CASSRTSGRTDTQYF.

This chain links TRBV5-6 with TRBJ2-7, with D uncertain. The CDR3 has 13 amino acids. Per germline, CDR1 SGHDT and CDR2 YYEEEE. The germline V and J ends were trimmed by 4 bases and 3 bases, with 11 bases remaining between them. The CDR3 sequence is CASSRADGYEQYF. CDR3 nucleotides: TGTGCCAGCAGCAGGGCAGACGGCTACGAGCAGTACTTC.

The V gene is TRBV7-2, the J gene TRBJ2-6; D gene ambiguous. V dropped 3 bases and J dropped 4 bases, with 19 bases sitting between them. The germline gives CDR1 SGHTA, CDR2 FQGNSA. The CDR3 is 18 amino acids. The CDR3, as DNA: TGTGCCAGCAGCTTCCCGGGTGGCAGGCCGGGCGGGGCCAACGTCCTGACTTTC. Encoded protein: CASSFPGGRPGGANVLTF.

V is TRBV28 and J is TRBJ2-5; 13 nucleotides align to TRBD2. The assigned J gene may be wrong: the sequence end matches TRBJ2-7 better. The CDR3 runs to 14 residues. Germline V gene lookup returns CDR1 MDHEN and CDR2 SYDVKM. CDR3 DNA: TGTGCCACAACGCCGACTAGCGGGAGGTACGAGCAGTACTTC. It encodes CATTPTSGRYEQYF.